This TCR beta chain is from a study of cytomegalovirus exposure and HLA in healthy donors. Overall study findings and caveats: Later on, an analysis showed TCR association rates differing by HLA locus, with DRB1 the most and HLA-C the fewest. On later analysis, the bulk of CMV-associated TCR beta chains appeared to be HLA-restricted. It was reported that the classifier diagnosed cytomegalovirus status with high specificity and sensitivity in both the original and validation cohorts.

Points on this clone: Its target is not known.

CDR1 and CDR2 from the germline V gene are SGHRS and YFSETQ. The CDR3 sequence is 18 residues long. V lost 7 bases to trimming and J lost 0 bases; unmatched junction nucleotides: 13. The primer mix had 60 Vbeta and 13 Jbeta primers. Sequenced by immunoSEQ multiplex PCR; TCRdb stores in-frame clones only, minus some. The top ten hold 6.2% of the sample, which has about 110,000 clones, roughly three quarters seen once. The sequenced sample consisted of PBMCs. V and J are TRBV5-1 and TRBJ1-3, with 10 bases lining up with TRBD1. The receptor was derived from a young man in good health and CMV-seropositive. CDR3 amino acids: CASGTGTGDFLSGNTIYF. As DNA, the CDR3 is TGCGCCAGCGGCACCGGGACAGGGGATTTCCTCTCTGGAAACACCATATATTTT.